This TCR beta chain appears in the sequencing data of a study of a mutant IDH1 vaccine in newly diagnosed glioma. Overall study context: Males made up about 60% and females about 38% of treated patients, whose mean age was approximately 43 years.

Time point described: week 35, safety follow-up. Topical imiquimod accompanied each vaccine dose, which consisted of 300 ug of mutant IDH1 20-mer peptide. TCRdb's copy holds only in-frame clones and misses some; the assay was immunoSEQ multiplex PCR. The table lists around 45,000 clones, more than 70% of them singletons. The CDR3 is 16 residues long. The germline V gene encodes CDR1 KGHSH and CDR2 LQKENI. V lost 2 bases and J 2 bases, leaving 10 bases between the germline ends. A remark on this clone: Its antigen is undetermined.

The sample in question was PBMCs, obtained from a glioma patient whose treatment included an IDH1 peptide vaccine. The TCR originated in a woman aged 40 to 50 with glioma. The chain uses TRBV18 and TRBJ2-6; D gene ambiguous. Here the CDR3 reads CASSPLKGTGANVLTF. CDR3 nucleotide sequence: TGTGCCAGCTCACCATTGAAGGGTACTGGGGCCAACGTCCTGACTTTC.